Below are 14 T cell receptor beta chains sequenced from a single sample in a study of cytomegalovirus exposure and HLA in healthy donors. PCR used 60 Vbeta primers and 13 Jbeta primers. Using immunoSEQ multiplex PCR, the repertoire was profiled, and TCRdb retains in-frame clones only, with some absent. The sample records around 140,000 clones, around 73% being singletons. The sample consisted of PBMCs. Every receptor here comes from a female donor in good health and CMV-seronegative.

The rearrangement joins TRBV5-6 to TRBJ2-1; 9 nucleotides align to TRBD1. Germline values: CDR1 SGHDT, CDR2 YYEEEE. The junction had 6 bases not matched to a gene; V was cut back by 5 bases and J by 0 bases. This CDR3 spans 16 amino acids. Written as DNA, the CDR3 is TGTGCCAGCAGTTTCGGACAGGGGCGCTCCTACAATGAGCAGTTCTTC. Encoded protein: CASSFGQGRSYNEQFF.

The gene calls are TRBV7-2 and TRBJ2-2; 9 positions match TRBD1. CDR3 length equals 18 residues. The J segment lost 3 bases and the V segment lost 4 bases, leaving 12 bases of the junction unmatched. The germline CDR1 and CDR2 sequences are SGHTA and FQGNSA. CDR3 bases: TGTGCCAGCAGCTCCCGGACAGGGGTGTTTTCCGACACCGGGGAGCTGTTTTTT. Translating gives CASSSRTGVFSDTGELFF.

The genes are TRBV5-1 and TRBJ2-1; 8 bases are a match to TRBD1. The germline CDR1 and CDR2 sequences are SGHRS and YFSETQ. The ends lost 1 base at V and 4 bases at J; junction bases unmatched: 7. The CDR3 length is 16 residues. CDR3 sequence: CASSLLSRGRYNEQFF. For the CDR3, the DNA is TGCGCCAGCAGCTTGCTTTCCAGGGGGCGTTACAATGAGCAGTTCTTC.

The CDR3 DNA reads as TGTGCCAGCAGCCCAACAGGGTGGAGCAATCAGCCCCAGCATTTT. It specifies CASSPTGWSNQPQHF. The chain uses TRBV7-2 and TRBJ1-5; weak D call: TRBD1 (6 bases). The CDR3 spans 15 residues. Germline CDR1 and CDR2: SGHTA and FQGNSA. Trimming cost V 5 bases and J 1 base, with 12 bases left between them.

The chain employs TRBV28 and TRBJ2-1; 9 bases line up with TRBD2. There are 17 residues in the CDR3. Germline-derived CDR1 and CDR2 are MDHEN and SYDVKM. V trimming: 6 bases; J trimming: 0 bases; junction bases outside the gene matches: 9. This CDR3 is CASRRSGGTPSYNEQFF. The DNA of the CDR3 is TGTGCCAGCAGACGAAGCGGGGGGACCCCCTCCTACAATGAGCAGTTCTTC.

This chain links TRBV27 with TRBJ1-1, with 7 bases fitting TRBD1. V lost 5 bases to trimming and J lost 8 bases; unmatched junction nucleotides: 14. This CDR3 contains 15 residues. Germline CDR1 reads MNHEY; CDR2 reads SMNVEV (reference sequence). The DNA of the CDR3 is TGTGCCAGCAGTCCAGGGGGAAGAGACGTGATAGAAGCTTTCTTT. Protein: CASSPGGRDVIEAFF.

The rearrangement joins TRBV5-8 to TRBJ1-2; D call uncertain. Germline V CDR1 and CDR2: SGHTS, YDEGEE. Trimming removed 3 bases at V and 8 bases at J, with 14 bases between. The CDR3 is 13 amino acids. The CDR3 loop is CASSSHMPLGYTF. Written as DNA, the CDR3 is TGTGCCAGCAGCTCACATATGCCCTTAGGCTACACCTTC.

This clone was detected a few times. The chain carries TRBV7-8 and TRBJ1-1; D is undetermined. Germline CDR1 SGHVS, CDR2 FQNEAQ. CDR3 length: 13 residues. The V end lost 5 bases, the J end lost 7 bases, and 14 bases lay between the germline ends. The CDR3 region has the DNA TGTGCCAGCAGCCGTTATCCGCTCGGTGAAGCTTTCTTT. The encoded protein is CASSRYPLGEAFF. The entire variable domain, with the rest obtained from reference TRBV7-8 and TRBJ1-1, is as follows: GAGVSQSPRYKVAKRGQDVALRCDPISGHVSLFWYQQALGQGPEFLTYFQNEAQLDKSGLPSDRFFAERPEGSVSTLKIQRTQQEDSAVYLCASSRYPLGEAFFGQGTRLTVV.

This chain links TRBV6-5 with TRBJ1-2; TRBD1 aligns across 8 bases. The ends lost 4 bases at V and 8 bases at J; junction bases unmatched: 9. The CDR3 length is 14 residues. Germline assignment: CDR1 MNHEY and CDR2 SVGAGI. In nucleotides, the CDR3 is TGTGCCAGCAGTTCCCCCCGGACAGGGTGGGGCTACACCTTC. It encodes CASSSPRTGWGYTF.

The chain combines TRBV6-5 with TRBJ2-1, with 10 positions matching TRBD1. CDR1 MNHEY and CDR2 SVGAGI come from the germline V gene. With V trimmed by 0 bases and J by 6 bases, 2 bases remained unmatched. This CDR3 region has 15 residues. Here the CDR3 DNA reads TGTGCCAGCAGTTACTCCTGGACAGGGGGCAATGAGCAGTTCTTC. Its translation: CASSYSWTGGNEQFF.

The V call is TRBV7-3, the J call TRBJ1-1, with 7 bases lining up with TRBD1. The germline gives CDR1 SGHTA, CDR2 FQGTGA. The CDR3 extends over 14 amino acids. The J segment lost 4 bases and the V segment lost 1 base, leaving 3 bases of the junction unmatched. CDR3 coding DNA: TGTGCCAGCAGCTTAAGCTCAGGGGGCACTGAAGCTTTCTTT. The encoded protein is CASSLSSGGTEAFF.

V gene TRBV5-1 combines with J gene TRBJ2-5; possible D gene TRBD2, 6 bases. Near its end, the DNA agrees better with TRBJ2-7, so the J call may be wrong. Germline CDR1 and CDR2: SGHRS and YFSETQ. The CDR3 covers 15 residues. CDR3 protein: CASSRQREAPYEQYF. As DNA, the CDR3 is TGCGCCAGCAGCCGCCAGAGGGAGGCACCCTACGAGCAGTACTTC.

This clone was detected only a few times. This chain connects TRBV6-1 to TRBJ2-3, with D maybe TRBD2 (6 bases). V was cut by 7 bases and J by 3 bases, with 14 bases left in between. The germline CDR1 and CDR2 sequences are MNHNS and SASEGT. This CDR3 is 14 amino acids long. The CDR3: CASIRSGRTDTQYF. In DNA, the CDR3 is TGTGCCAGCATTCGTAGCGGCAGAACAGATACGCAGTATTTT.

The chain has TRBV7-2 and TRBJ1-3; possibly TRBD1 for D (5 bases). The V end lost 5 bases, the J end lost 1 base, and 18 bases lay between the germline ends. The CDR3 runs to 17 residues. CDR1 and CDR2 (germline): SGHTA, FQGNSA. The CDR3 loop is CASSPRGTDTSGNTIYF. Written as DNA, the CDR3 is TGTGCCAGCAGCCCCCGAGGGACTGATACTTCTGGAAACACCATATATTTT.